This TCR beta chain is drawn from a study of blood T cell repertoires in COVID-19. The CDR3 is 14 amino acids. V was shortened by 3 bases and J by 0 bases, with 9 bases between the two germline ends. Germline V gene data show CDR1 as KGHSH and CDR2 as LQKENI. This clone appeared a single time. Participants came from roughly 23 US areas, aged about 18 to 90 years. Authors' processing steps: Amplification from reference gene primers served as the basis for estimated nucleated cell counts. Method: immunoSEQ multiplex PCR; TCRdb's copy keeps in-frame clones and lacks some. The V and J calls and clone size are taken from that table; D and trimming were inferred from the DNA. The sample consists of 250,000 to 300,000 clones, approximately 83% of them appearing once.

The receptor was isolated from a woman aged 45-65 years who had recovered from COVID-19. Sequencing was performed on PBMCs or T cells enriched from blood (not recorded which). The rearrangement uses TRBV18 and TRBJ2-7; D is perhaps TRBD1 (6 bases). The CDR3 region is CASSPGASSYEQYF. The CDR3 DNA reads as TGTGCCAGCTCACCGGGGGCGAGCTCCTACGAGCAGTACTTC.